This T cell receptor beta chain was identified during a study of shared clonotypes between healthy human individuals. Across the study: Every donor yielded three CD4 naive, three CD4 memory, two CD8 naive and one CD8 memory plate.

At deep level, the assay was performed. Using immunoSEQ multiplex PCR, the repertoire was profiled, and TCRdb retains in-frame clones only, with some absent. The sample lists roughly 400,000 clones; 95% to 97% were seen once. This clone was detected only once. Antigen specificity is unknown. Points from the study as a whole: The study drew on few donors, limiting represented genetic and exposure-history diversity. It was observed that approximately 5% of naive CD4 clonotypes were shared across a few donors.

CDR1 and CDR2 from the germline V gene are SGHDN and FVKESK. Trimming removed 0 bases at V and 6 bases at J, with 27 bases between. The CDR3 sequence is 19 residues long. Sequencing was done on a sample of memory CD8+ T cells sorted from blood. The subset here: CD45RO+ cells pooled with CCR7-negative TemRA cells. This sequence joins TRBV14 and TRBJ2-7; possibly TRBD1 or TRBD2 for D (5 bases each). The clonotype was recovered from a man younger than 45 in good health. CDR3 DNA sequence: TGTGCCAGCAGCCAAGAACTCGGGACGCAAACCTGGAGCCTTTCCGAGCAGTACTTC. Translating gives CASSQELGTQTWSLSEQYF.